The clone carrying this TCR beta chain came up a few times. Isolation per sample recovered at least 6 million PBMCs. Extraction yielded at least 5.5 micrograms of total RNA per sample. The sample comes from a study of blood T cells in healthy people across ages. PCR was performed a second time for about 7 to 11 cycles using a sample-barcoded 5' primer and a J-beta primer mix. Tags on each cDNA molecule came from a template-switch adaptor with 12 random nucleotides. MiXCR, applied by TCRdb to the 5' RACE reads, yields one record per CDR3 protein. This table has 1.5 million to 2 million distinct CDR3 sequences, roughly two fifths appearing once. The CDR3 spans 15 residues. V lost 0 bases and J lost 2, with 14 bases in between. Germline V gene data show CDR1 as SQVTM and CDR2 as ANQGSEA.

Sequencing was performed on blood. This clonotype originated in a human donor in good health. This sequence joins TRBV29-1 and TRBJ2-7; D possibly uses TRBD1 or TRBD2 (5 bases each). CDR3 nucleotide sequence: TGCAGCGTTGAAGATCAAGGGACGACGACCTACGAGCAGTACTTC. It yields the protein CSVEDQGTTTYEQYF.